This T cell receptor (beta chain) originates from a study of blood T cell repertoires in COVID-19 (TCRdb year 2020). Describing the broader study: Samples from collaborators originated in the United States, Italy and Spain and spanned both the acute and convalescent phases of COVID-19. The prospective study material was composed of cDNA or gDNA derived from T cells, B-cell-depleted T cells, or PBMCs. Subjects who had been exposed to COVID-19, were actively infected with it, or had recovered from it provided the deeply sampled blood TCRbeta repertoires that made up the dataset. The repertoires were released in a freely available public database meant as a resource for research on the immune response to SARS-CoV-2. The samples were drawn from the first 160 participants of the ongoing ImmuneRACE study and from 1,200 or so subjects provided by 6 global collaborators. Nearly every sample came with metadata listing a de-identified subject ID, COVID-19 status, age in years and sex. Where HLA class I and class II types were available, the types were taken from metadata supplied by the sample provider, not from assay-based typing.

The immunoSEQ Assay, a bias-controlled multiplex PCR, was used to amplify TCRbeta CDR3 regions from genomic DNA. The authors' analysis ran thus. The number of nucleated cells in each sample was estimated by amplification of reference gene primers within the assay. To quantify the absolute abundance of each unique TCRbeta CDR3 rearrangement, sequence reads were collapsed and filtered. For each sample, productive Simpson clonality was calculated as the square root of Simpson's diversity index across productive rearrangements. The table comes from immuneACCESS by way of TCRdb, which keeps in-frame sequences with V and J called. Part of the clones is missing from these tables; in studies checked, under half for an unresolved V gene and the rest for unknown reasons. D and trimming come from the DNA, and the V and J calls and clone size come from that table. The sample yields 120,000 or so clones; approximately 80% were counted once. The biggest ten clones account for around 25% of the sample.

The CDR3 sequence holds 13 residues, the cysteine and phenylalanine included. The sequence is cut down to CDR3 DNA, 39 bases in frame from base 1. Looking up the germline V gene yields CDR1 MRHNA and CDR2 SNTAGT. V loses 7 bases at its end and J loses 2 bases; junction bases beyond the gene matches: 1. What the research found in general, with its limitations: Clinical and demographic metadata were provided uncurated, with the amount varying by source and participant.

Comment on this clone: The antigen this receptor binds is unknown. Per-base qualities were not stored, and no clone one base away is much larger.

Collaborating institutions collected whole blood in K2EDTA tubes following their own protocols. Collaborator samples were shipped for TCRbeta analysis as frozen whole blood, isolated PBMCs, or DNA extracted from either sample type. The rearrangement joined TRBV6-4 to TRBJ2-5, with TRBD2 matching 10 junction bases. This sequence was found in a human donor in a cohort sampled during active COVID-19. The sample comprised peripheral blood. The CDR3 region reads CASIAGGQETQYF. The DNA reads as follows: TGTGCCAGCATAGCGGGGGGACAAGAGACCCAGTACTTC.